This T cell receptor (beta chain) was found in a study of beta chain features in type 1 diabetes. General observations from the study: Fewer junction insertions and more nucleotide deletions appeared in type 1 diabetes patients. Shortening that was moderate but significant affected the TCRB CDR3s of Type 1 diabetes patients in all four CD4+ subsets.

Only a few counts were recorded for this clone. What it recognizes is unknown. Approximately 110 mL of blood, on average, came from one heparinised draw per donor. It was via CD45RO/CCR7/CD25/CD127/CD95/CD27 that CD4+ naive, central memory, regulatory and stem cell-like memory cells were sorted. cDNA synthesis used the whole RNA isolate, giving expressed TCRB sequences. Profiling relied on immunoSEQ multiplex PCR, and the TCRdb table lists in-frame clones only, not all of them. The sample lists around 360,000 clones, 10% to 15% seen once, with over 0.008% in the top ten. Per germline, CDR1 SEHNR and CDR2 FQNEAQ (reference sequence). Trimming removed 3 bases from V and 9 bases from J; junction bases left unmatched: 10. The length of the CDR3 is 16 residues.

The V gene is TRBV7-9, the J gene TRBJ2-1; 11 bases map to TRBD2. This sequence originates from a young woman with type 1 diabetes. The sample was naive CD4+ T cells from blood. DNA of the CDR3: TGTGCCAGCAGCTTCTCAAATAGCGGGAGGGCCGCTGAGCAGTTCTTC. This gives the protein CASSFSNSGRAAEQFF.